The rows below give T cell receptor beta chains drawn from one sample of a study of blood T cell repertoires in COVID-19. Produced via immunoSEQ multiplex PCR; TCRdb's table is partial and in-frame only. The sample holds 250,000 to 300,000 clones; 80% to 90% are singletons and the top ten take around 4.1%. Input material: PBMCs or T cells enriched from blood (not recorded which). Receptors were obtained from a man aged 25-45 years with acute COVID-19. Each CDR3 is given without its conserved first and last residue. Clone size is given for some rows only: seen once, a few or many times, or a class if the clone is expanded.

>.|12|TRBV6-5
ASVEAHSNQPQH
>.|11|TRBV28
ASMTNINQPQH
>once|13|TRBV6-5
ASSPSTGVGETQY
>.|12|TRBV29-1
SAEGPGGIYGYT
>.|10|TRBV3-1/TRBV3-2
ASRGRADTQY
>.|13|TRBV9
ASSPGLAGEVEQF
>.|13|TRBV19
ASTLLAGDYNEQF
>.|11|TRBV27
ASSQGAGGELF
>.|14|TRBV5-4
ASSRTGGLAKNIQY
>.|11|TRBV27
ASRISYNSPLH
>.|13|TRBV25-1
ASSGQGGNTGELF
>.|13|TRBV24-1
ATSDGWSPTGELF
>once|10|TRBV5-5
ASSYRGRGAF
>.|14|TRBV21-1
ASSKVGQGAWYTIY
>.|13|TRBV24-1
ATSDGISGRGTQY
>.|12|TRBV7-2
ASSLLGGEETQY
>.|11|TRBV6-5
ATDTRTGNGYT
>.|14|TRBV7-8
ASSPELPRDTGELF
>few|13|TRBV3-1/TRBV3-2
ASSQARGAVGEQF
>.|12|TRBV9
ASSAGGATGELF
>once|14|TRBV19
ASSILSGRNTGELF
>.|13|TRBV28
ASSQGVTPYNEQF
>once|15|TRBV18
ASSPQGQGSMNTEAF
>.|13|TRBV11-2
ASSSGQGFTGELF
>.|12|TRBV11-3
ASSSQGANYGYT
>many|11|TRBV2
ASMERLKSPLH
>.|11|TRBV18
ASSPGSNQPQH
>.|13|TRBV6-5
ASSLPGQAQETQY
>.|11|TRBV25-1
ASTAGGLYGYT
>.|11|TRBV24-1
ATSAGGSFGYT
>.|12|TRBV11-1
ASSVPGQGTEAF
>.|11|TRBV5-4
ASSLSPDERAF
>once|16|TRBV6-4
ASSDSSSGLASTDTQY
>.|15|TRBV18
ASSRTSGPSSYNEQF
>.|13|TRBV5-1
ASRTGGGATDTQY
>once|12|TRBV7-8
ASSSGQGPQPQH
>.|17|TRBV4-1
ASSPRRAGGASGANVLT
>.|14|TRBV7-2
ASSSFGTSGKETQY
>.|12|TRBV28
ASSSTGFNQPQH
>.|13|TRBV25-1
ASSASDRGNQPQH
>once|12|TRBV5-1
ASSGALAGYGYT
>.|14|TRBV7-9
ASSLATLAITDTQY
>few|13|TRBV2
ASSEWDRGTDTQY
>.|14|TRBV6-4
ASSDSHLKNTGELF